The sequence of this T cell receptor (beta chain) was determined in a study of siplizumab effects on memory and regulatory T cells. Assay used: immunoSEQ multiplex PCR; TCRdb lists only in-frame clones, some missing. This table has about 100,000 clones, about 95% appearing once. On this clone itself: Its target is not known.

Study findings and constraints: Naive T cells apparently outstripped memory cells in diversity and seemed major alloresponse contributors. Siplizumab conditions gave an average of around 70% Treg-derived mappable alloreactive CD4+ clones, versus about 25% for controls. Roughly 75-95% of proliferating CD4+ or CD8+ clones lacked an assignable naive or memory phenotype. Whether the proliferating Tregs (from siplizumab cultures) were suppressive was not confirmed.

CDR1 is WNHNN and CDR2 is SYGVQD in the germline V gene (reference sequence). V trimming: 6 bases; J trimming: 4 bases; junction bases outside the gene matches: 7. The CDR3 has 14 residues. This receptor was identified in a human donor in good health. Sequenced: non-Treg CD4+ T cells sorted from blood. The chain combines TRBV10-1 with TRBJ2-5; 8 bases are shared with TRBD1. Here the CDR3 DNA reads TGCGCCAGCAGCAGGACAGGGCCGGGAGAGACCCAGTACTTC. Its translation is CASSRTGPGETQYF.